What follows are 32 T cell receptor beta chains derived from one specimen sequenced in a study of blood T cells in healthy people across ages. Combining a sample-barcoded 5' primer with a J-beta primer mix, a second PCR ran for about 7 to 11 cycles. In TCRdb, the 5' RACE reads were re-called with MiXCR into one record per CDR3 protein. Found here are 850,000 to 950,000 distinct CDR3 sequences, under 30% of them singletons; the top ten hold roughly 17%. Material: blood. These receptors were taken from a woman older than 75 in good health.

The V and J genes are TRBV5-8 and TRBJ1-2; the D gene is possibly TRBD1 (5 bases). With 1 base removed from V and 4 bases from J, the gap between germline ends came to 11 bases. CDR1 and CDR2 (germline): SGHTS, YDEGEE. This CDR3 is built from 14 residues. In DNA form, the CDR3 reads TGTGCCAGCAGCTTGTCTCGGGGGGTCTATGGCTACACCTTC. Protein: CASSLSRGVYGYTF.

This clonotype was counted between two and nine times. The chain is built from TRBV6-5 and TRBJ1-6, with D perhaps matching TRBD1 (6 bases). The V end lost 6 bases, the J end lost 9 bases, and 18 bases lay between the germline ends. CDR3 length equals 15 residues. Germline CDR1 MNHEY, CDR2 SVGAGI. The CDR3 loop is CASSSGEGNSSPLHF. In DNA, the CDR3 is TGTGCCAGCAGCTCAGGGGAGGGGAATAGTTCACCCCTCCACTTT.

This clonotype was seen ten or more times. The chain couples TRBV28 to TRBJ1-2, with TRBD1 identical over 7 bases. The V gene end was trimmed by 3 bases and the J gene end by 7 bases; junction bases not matched to a gene: 5. The CDR3 covers 13 residues. CDR1 is MDHEN and CDR2 is SYDVKM in the germline V gene. In nucleotides, the CDR3 is TGTGCCAGCAGTTTCGACAGGGCTATTGGCTACACCTTC. Its translation: CASSFDRAIGYTF.

This clonotype was picked up many times. The chain employs TRBV11-2 and TRBJ2-3; D remains unclear. CDR3 length: 15 amino acids. Between the trimmed V and J ends, which lost 2 bases and 1 base, there was a span of 10 bases. Germline values: CDR1 SGHAT, CDR2 FQNNGV. The CDR3 here is CASSLLGLGTDTQYF. CDR3 coding DNA: TGTGCCAGCAGCTTATTAGGCCTAGGCACAGATACGCAGTATTTT.

This clonotype was seen repeatedly, ten times or more. The chain links TRBV25-1 to TRBJ1-5, with D perhaps matching TRBD1 (5 bases). CDR1 is MGHDK and CDR2 is SYGVNS in the germline V gene. The CDR3 runs to 12 residues. Trimming stripped 4 bases from V and 4 bases from J, with 5 bases between. CDR3 protein: CASSAGNQPQHF. CDR3 DNA: TGTGCCAGCAGTGCAGGGAATCAGCCCCAGCATTTT. Supplemented by reference TRBV25-1 and TRBJ1-5, the full variable domain reads EADIYQTPRYLVIGTGKKITLECSQTMGHDKMYWYQQDPGMELHLIHYSYGVNSTEKGDLSSESTVSRIRTEHFPLTLESARPSHTSQYLCASSAGNQPQHFGDGTRLSIL.

On this clonotype itself: A read error may produce the germline difference seen at one junction end. The chain carries TRBV5-6 and TRBJ1-4; TRBD1 might be the D (5 bases). Germline V gives CDR1 SGHDT, CDR2 YYEEEE. CDR3 length: 15 residues. The CDR3 nucleotides are TGTGCCAACAGCTTGCCGGGGCAGGGTAATGAAAAACTGTTTTTT. Protein sequence: CANSLPGQGNEKLFF.

This clonotype was seen repeatedly, ten times or more. This rearrangement joins TRBV5-6 to TRBJ2-7, with D perhaps TRBD2 (5 bases). The germline V gene encodes CDR1 SGHDT and CDR2 YYEEEE. CDR3 length: 15 residues. V shed 3 bases and J shed 3 bases, with 16 bases lying between them. This CDR3 is CASSWRRRDLYEQYF. CDR3 in DNA: TGTGCCAGCAGCTGGAGGCGCAGAGATCTCTACGAGCAGTACTTC.

Ten or more counts support this clonotype. The chain is built from TRBV18 and TRBJ2-1, with no clear D. V lost 3 bases to trimming and J lost 2 bases, with 11 bases between them. This CDR3 is built from 15 residues. The V gene's germline CDR1 is KGHSH and CDR2 LQKENI. The CDR3, as DNA: TGTGCCAGCTCACCTACAGTTTTCACCTACAATGAGCAGTTCTTC. Amino acid sequence: CASSPTVFTYNEQFF.

This clonotype turned up a few times. This sequence joins TRBV7-9 and TRBJ2-7, with D possibly TRBD1 on 6 matching bases. Trimming took 1 base from V and 1 from J, leaving 8 bases between them. This CDR3 has 14 amino acids. CDR1 is SEHNR, CDR2 FQNEAQ, per germline (reference sequence). CDR3 DNA sequence: TGTGCCAGCAGCTTAGACACAGGGTCCTACGAGCAGTACTTC. It translates to CASSLDTGSYEQYF.

V is TRBV11-3 and J is TRBJ2-1, with 7 bases identical to TRBD2. From germline, CDR1 is SGHNT and CDR2 YENEEA. The CDR3 totals 13 residues. V trimming: 4 bases; J trimming: 9 bases; junction bases outside the gene matches: 6. The CDR3 bases are TGTGCCAGCAGCTCGACTAGCTACGGTGAGCAGTTCTTC. This gives the protein CASSSTSYGEQFF.

The rearrangement joins TRBV28 to TRBJ2-3, with 16 bases aligning to TRBD2. Germline trimming cut 6 bases from V and 6 bases from J; bases unmatched to any gene: 12. The CDR3 has 18 amino acids. Germline CDR1 reads MDHEN; CDR2 reads SYDVKM. The CDR3 spells CASSTTGTSGGALDTQYF. In nucleotides, the CDR3 is TGTGCCAGCAGCACGACAGGGACTAGCGGGGGGGCTCTTGATACGCAGTATTTT.

As concerns this clonotype: A much larger clonotype is one base distant, so this may be a read error. This sequence joins TRBV11-2 and TRBJ2-7; 7 bases are a match to TRBD2. The trim removed 3 bases at V and 7 bases at J, leaving 21 bases unmatched. The CDR3 is 18 residues long. Germline assignment: CDR1 SGHAT and CDR2 FQNNGV. The CDR3 reads CASSLDQQILATSEEQYF. Here the CDR3 DNA reads TGTGCCAGCAGCTTGGACCAGCAGATACTAGCGACCTCGGAGGAGCAGTACTTC.

This clonotype was counted at least ten times. CDR3 amino acids: CASSHRDYNEKLFF. As DNA, the CDR3 is TGTGCCAGCAGCCACCGGGACTACAATGAAAAACTGTTTTTT. The chain links TRBV7-2 to TRBJ1-4, with a tentative D call TRBD1 (5 bases). The CDR3 runs to 14 residues. V was clipped by 5 bases and J by 5 bases, with 12 bases between them. CDR1 SGHTA and CDR2 FQGNSA come from the germline V gene.

This clonotype was found many times. The chain links TRBV7-2 to TRBJ2-1; TRBD2 matches 8 bases. The germline gives CDR1 SGHTA, CDR2 FQGNSA. The CDR3 has 16 residues. The ends lost 5 bases at V and 7 bases at J; junction bases unmatched: 13. CDR3 bases: TGTGCCAGCAGCCCCTCTCCCATTAGCGGGGCGAATGAGCAGTTCTTC. Amino acid sequence: CASSPSPISGANEQFF.

This clonotype was observed many times. This chain uses TRBV7-2 with TRBJ2-2, with TRBD2 matching 11 bases. The CDR3 runs to 16 residues. The J segment lost 5 bases and the V segment lost 4 bases, leaving 6 bases of the junction unmatched. Germline-derived CDR1 and CDR2 are SGHTA and FQGNSA. This CDR3 reads CASSYSGTSGTGELFF. CDR3 sequence (DNA): TGTGCCAGCAGCTACTCCGGGACTAGCGGTACCGGGGAGCTGTTTTTT.

This chain connects TRBV18 to TRBJ1-1; a weak D match, TRBD1 (5 bases). Trimming took 3 bases from V and 1 from J, leaving 12 bases between them. Per germline, CDR1 KGHSH and CDR2 LQKENI. The CDR3 has 15 amino acids. The CDR3 DNA reads TGTGCCAGCTCACCGGAGAGGGGCGCGAACACTGAAGCTTTCTTT. Translation: CASSPERGANTEAFF.

Worth noting for this clonotype: An end of the junction differs from the germline gene, which may be a read error. V and J are TRBV19 and TRBJ2-1, with unresolved D. The V gene's germline CDR1 is LNHDA and CDR2 SQIVND (reference sequence). The CDR3 loop spans 12 amino acids. The chain's CDR3 is CAGSSQVNEQFF. The CDR3 DNA follows: TGTGCCGGTAGTAGTCAGGTTAATGAGCAGTTCTTC.

Here the CDR3 DNA reads TGTGCCAGCAGCCAAGGTCAGGGTCTCGAAGCTTTCTTT. Translated: CASSQGQGLEAFF. This chain joins TRBV14 and TRBJ1-1; a weak D match, TRBD1 (5 bases). V dropped 1 base and J dropped 8 bases, with 11 bases sitting between them. CDR3 length: 13 residues. CDR1 and CDR2 (germline): SGHDN, FVKESK.

This rearrangement joins TRBV4-3 to TRBJ1-4, with D uncertain. This CDR3 has 16 amino acids. V lost 2 bases, J lost 0 bases, and 10 bases lay in between. Germline CDR1 reads LGHNA; CDR2 reads YSLEER. The CDR3 protein is CASSQRPIATNEKLFF. In DNA, the CDR3 is TGCGCCAGCAGCCAACGACCTATCGCAACTAATGAAAAACTGTTTTTT.

This clonotype was recorded many times. One end of the junction does not line up with germline, which may come from a read error. This rearrangement joins TRBV7-9 to TRBJ2-7; D is tentatively TRBD1 or TRBD2 (5 bases each). The germline V gene has CDR1 SEHNR and CDR2 FQNEAQ (reference sequence). This CDR3 region has 16 residues. The CDR3 reads CASSLAPGPIFYEQYF. DNA for the CDR3: TGTGCCAGCAGTTTAGCCCCGGGGCCAATCTTCTACGAGCAGTACTTC.

This clonotype appeared many times. The V gene is TRBV29-1, the J gene TRBJ1-2; the D is unclear. This CDR3 region has 10 residues. V was trimmed by 6 bases and J by 6 bases, leaving 8 bases between them. CDR1 and CDR2 (germline): SQVTM, ANQGSEA. The CDR3 sequence: CSVGPDGYTF. CDR3 bases: TGCAGCGTAGGACCGGATGGCTACACCTTC.

A few counts support this clonotype. The chain joins TRBV6-1 to TRBJ1-1; maybe TRBD1 (5 bases). CDR3 length: 15 residues. Germline V CDR1 and CDR2: MNHNS, SASEGT. Trimming stripped 6 bases from V and 5 bases from J, with 19 bases between. Written as DNA, the CDR3 is TGTGCCAGCAGACCTACTATGACAGAGGAGACTGAAGCTTTCTTT. This translates into CASRPTMTEETEAFF.

The gene calls are TRBV6-2 or TRBV6-3 and TRBJ1-5, with D uncertain. The germline V and J ends were trimmed by 10 bases and 0 bases, with 13 bases remaining between them. The CDR3 sequence is 14 residues long. Germline loops: CDR1 MNHEY, CDR2 SVGEGT. The CDR3 protein is CATLSRHSNQPQHF. The CDR3 DNA reads as TGTGCCACCCTTTCCCGGCATAGCAATCAGCCCCAGCATTTT.

This clonotype showed up many times. V gene TRBV5-1 combines with J gene TRBJ2-3, with 8 bases that match TRBD2. Germline lookup yields CDR1 SGHRS and CDR2 YFSETQ. This CDR3 spans 16 amino acids. Trimming removed 0 bases from V and 4 bases from J; junction bases left unmatched: 7. CDR3: CASSLEASGRPDTQYF. The CDR3 region has the DNA TGCGCCAGCAGCTTGGAGGCTAGCGGGCGCCCAGATACGCAGTATTTT. The variable domain in full, completed from reference TRBV5-1 and TRBJ2-3, reads KAGVTQTPRYLIKTRGQQVTLSCSPISGHRSVSWYQQTPGQGLQFLFEYFSETQRNKGNFPGRFSGRQFSNSRSEMNVSTLELGDSALYLCASSLEASGRPDTQYFGPGTRLTVL.

There are many counts of this clonotype. The chain joins TRBV20-1 to TRBJ2-1; 10 nucleotides agree with TRBD2. The CDR3 spans 17 residues. Germline V lookup: CDR1 DFQATT, CDR2 SNEGSKA (reference sequence). V trimming: 3 bases; J trimming: 1 base; junction bases outside the gene matches: 9. This chain's CDR3 is CSARSLAGAKSYNEQFF. The CDR3 DNA reads TGCAGTGCTAGGAGCCTAGCGGGGGCAAAGTCCTACAATGAGCAGTTCTTC.

CDR3 amino acids: CASSKYGTGNTGELFF. The CDR3 DNA sequence: TGTGCCAGCAGCAAATATGGGACAGGGAACACCGGGGAGCTGTTTTTT. This chain links TRBV11-2 with TRBJ2-2; 8 bases fit TRBD1. The germline gives CDR1 SGHAT, CDR2 FQNNGV. Unmatched junction bases numbered 6, after V lost 5 bases and J lost 1 base. The CDR3 sequence is 16 residues long.

In its sample, this clonotype was seen many times. The chain recombines TRBV7-9 with TRBJ2-7; perhaps TRBD1 as D (6 bases). The V end was cut by 0 bases, the J end by 0 bases, with 9 bases between. This CDR3 is built from 15 residues. CDR1 SEHNR and CDR2 FQNEAQ come from the germline V gene (reference sequence). The CDR3 DNA follows: TGTGCCAGCAGCTTAGCGGGGACACCCTCCTACGAGCAGTACTTC. It encodes CASSLAGTPSYEQYF.

The J gene is TRBJ1-6, the V gene TRBV3-1; D might be TRBD1 (6 bases). The germline gives CDR1 LGHDT, CDR2 YNNKEL (reference sequence). The CDR3 spans 13 residues. V was cut by 3 bases and J by 14 bases, with 14 bases left in between. In DNA, the CDR3 is TGTGCCAGCAGCCAGACCCAGGGGTCGGCCCTCCACTTT. Translating it yields CASSQTQGSALHF.

This clonotype occurred a few times. This chain's CDR3 is CASSLWDRGISNQPQHF. The CDR3 region has the DNA TGTGCCAGCAGTTTGTGGGACAGGGGAATTAGCAATCAGCCCCAGCATTTT. The J gene is TRBJ1-5, the V gene TRBV28, with 10 nucleotides matching TRBD1. The CDR3 is made up of 17 amino acids. From germline, CDR1 is MDHEN and CDR2 SYDVKM. V trimming: 3 bases; J trimming: 0 bases; junction bases outside the gene matches: 5. Together with reference TRBV28 and TRBJ1-5, the CDR3 gives the full variable domain: DVKVTQSSRYLVKRTGEKVFLECVQDMDHENMFWYRQDPGLGLRLIYFSYDVKMKEKGDIPEGYSVSREKKERFSLILESASTNQTSMYLCASSLWDRGISNQPQHFGDGTRLSIL.

The table lists this clonotype with a few counts. The V gene is TRBV5-1, the J gene TRBJ1-1, with a weak D call TRBD1 (6 bases). V was trimmed by 4 bases and J by 6 bases, leaving 19 bases between them. In germline, CDR1 is SGHRS, CDR2 YFSETQ. The CDR3 is 15 amino acids. CDR3 sequence reads: CASSPDSGGLAEAFF. The DNA of the CDR3 is TGCGCCAGCAGCCCAGACTCGGGGGGCCTTGCTGAAGCTTTCTTT.

In its sample, this clonotype was seen many times. The V gene is TRBV9, the J gene TRBJ2-1; TRBD2 agrees at 10 bases. V lost 4 bases to trimming and J lost 8 bases; unmatched junction nucleotides: 6. The CDR3 sequence is 14 residues long. The germline V gene has CDR1 SGDLS and CDR2 YYNGEE. This chain's CDR3 is CASSPPGLAYEQFF. CDR3 DNA: TGTGCCAGCAGCCCCCCGGGACTAGCGTATGAGCAGTTCTTC.

This clonotype occurred many times. The CDR3 sequence: CASSTGQRDIQYF. Here the CDR3 DNA reads TGTGCCAGCTCCACCGGACAGCGGGACATTCAGTACTTC. The V gene is TRBV18, the J gene TRBJ2-4; D is perhaps TRBD1 or TRBD2 (6 bases each). Trimming removed 6 bases at V and 8 bases at J, with 14 bases between. CDR3 size: 13 residues. CDR1 is KGHSH, CDR2 LQKENI, per germline.